The rows below give T cell receptor beta chains drawn from one sample of a study of metastatic and nonmetastatic thyroid tumors. TCRdb reprocessed the PCR reads via MiXCR. Among 7,000 or so clones listed, roughly 30% were seen once. Sequences were obtained from adjacent normal tissue. Receptors originate from a female donor with papillary thyroid cancer or a benign thyroid nodule (not recorded which). Some clones in this sample may be carry-over from other donors' samples. Each CDR3 is given with its conserved first and last residue. The D gene is left open where the match is weak. Part of the rows lack a size; the others show once, few, many or a class for expanded clones.

j_gene	d_gene	v_gene	abundance	CDR3aa	CDR3nt
TRBJ2-6	TRBD2	TRBV12-3/TRBV12-4	-	CASSPLAGAYSGANFLTF	TGTGCCAGCAGTCCTCTAGCGGGGGCCTACTCTGGGGCCAACTTCCTGACTTTC
TRBJ1-1	-	TRBV27	-	CASSRLSGTVNTEAFF	TGTGCCAGCAGTCGTTTGTCCGGGACTGTGAACACTGAAGCTTTCTTT
TRBJ1-5	TRBD1	TRBV2	medium-sized	CASSEQTGNQPQHF	TGTGCCAGCAGTGAACAGACAGGGAATCAGCCCCAGCATTTT
TRBJ1-1	-	TRBV4-1	-	CASSQASEGFKFSGFDEAFF	TGCGCCAGCAGCCAAGCGTCGGAGGGGTTTAAGTTTAGTGGATTTGACGAAGCTTTCTTT
TRBJ2-5	TRBD1	TRBV7-9	medium-sized	CASSRGTGGQETQYF	TGTGCCAGCAGCCGGGGGACAGGGGGCCAAGAGACCCAGTACTTC
TRBJ1-2	-	TRBV30	few	CAWKIPGAYTF	TGTGCCTGGAAGATTCCAGGGGCGTACACCTTC
TRBJ1-1	-	TRBV27	few	CASSKGLQNTEAFF	TGTGCCAGCAGTAAGGGACTTCAGAACACTGAAGCTTTCTTT
TRBJ1-2	-	TRBV12-1	-	CASSESGQSYGYTF	TGTGCCAGCAGTGAATCCGGACAGAGTTATGGCTACACCTTC
TRBJ2-1	TRBD2	TRBV20-1	-	CSASGTSGNNEQFF	TGCAGTGCTAGCGGGACTAGCGGTAACAATGAGCAGTTCTTC
TRBJ2-7	TRBD2	TRBV15	-	CATSREGGEQQYF	TGTGCCACCAGCAGAGAGGGGGGGGAACAGCAGTACTTC
TRBJ1-2	-	TRBV5-1	-	CASSLSASNYGYTF	TGCGCCAGCAGTTTGTCGGCCTCTAACTATGGCTACACCTTC
TRBJ2-3	TRBD2	TRBV12-3/TRBV12-4	few	CAQLGRGAGDTQYF	TGTGCCCAGTTGGGGCGGGGGGCCGGAGATACGCAGTATTTT
TRBJ1-4	-	TRBV4-3	-	CASSQDDGKLFF	TGCGCCAGCAGCCAAGACGACGGGAAACTGTTTTTT
TRBJ1-5	TRBD1	TRBV6-1	few	CASSGTGGNQPQHF	TGTGCCAGCAGTGGGACAGGGGGCAATCAGCCCCAGCATTTT
TRBJ1-2	TRBD1	TRBV20-1	medium-sized	CSARDFTGADYGYTF	TGCAGTGCTAGAGATTTTACAGGGGCGGACTATGGCTACACCTTC
TRBJ1-6	-	TRBV12-3/TRBV12-4	-	CASSLGGGGNSPLHF	TGTGCCAGCAGTTTAGGGGGAGGAGGGAATTCACCCCTCCACTTT
TRBJ2-2	-	TRBV18	-	CASPPRGQVYTGELFF	TGTGCCAGCCCACCTCGGGGGCAAGTTTACACCGGGGAGCTGTTTTTT
TRBJ1-6	TRBD1	TRBV7-2	medium-sized	CASRPDRVSLKNSPLHF	TGTGCCAGCAGACCCGACAGGGTTTCACTTAAGAATTCACCCCTCCACTTT
TRBJ2-2	-	TRBV20-1	-	CSASRGAGELFF	TGCAGTGCTAGTCGGGGTGCCGGGGAGCTGTTTTTT
TRBJ1-5	-	TRBV28	-	CASSLLGPSLGPQHF	TGTGCCAGCAGTTTATTGGGGCCTAGTCTAGGGCCCCAGCATTTT
TRBJ2-2	TRBD2	TRBV12-3/TRBV12-4	-	CASISSGASGELFF	TGTGCCAGCATTTCTAGCGGGGCGTCCGGGGAGCTGTTTTTT
TRBJ1-1	-	TRBV6-1	-	CARSVGSGANTEAYF	-